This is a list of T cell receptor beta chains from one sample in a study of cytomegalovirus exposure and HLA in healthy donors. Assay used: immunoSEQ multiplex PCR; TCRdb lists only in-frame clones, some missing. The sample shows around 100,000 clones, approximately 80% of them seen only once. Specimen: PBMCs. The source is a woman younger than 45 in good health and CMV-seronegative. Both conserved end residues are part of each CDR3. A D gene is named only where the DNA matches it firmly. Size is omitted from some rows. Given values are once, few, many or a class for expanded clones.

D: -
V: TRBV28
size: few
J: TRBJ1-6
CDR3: CASSQRSSYNSPLHF
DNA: TGTGCCAGCAGTCAGAGGAGCTCCTATAATTCACCCCTCCACTTT

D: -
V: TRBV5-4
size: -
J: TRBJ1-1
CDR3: CASSPTGTEAFF
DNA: TGTGCCAGCAGCCCGACAGGAACTGAAGCTTTCTTT

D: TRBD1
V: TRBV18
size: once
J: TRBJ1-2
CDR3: CASSPLDRTGEDYGYTF
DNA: TGTGCCAGCTCACCACTCGATCGGACAGGGGAGGACTATGGCTACACCTTC

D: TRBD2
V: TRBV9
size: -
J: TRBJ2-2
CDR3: CASRGGGPGELFF
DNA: TGTGCCAGCAGGGGGGGAGGGCCCGGGGAGCTGTTTTTT

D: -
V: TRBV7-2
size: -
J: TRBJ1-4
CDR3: CASSPNRRVEKLFF
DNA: TGTGCCAGCAGCCCGAACAGGAGGGTTGAAAAACTGTTTTTT

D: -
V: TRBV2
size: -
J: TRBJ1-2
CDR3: CASSELGGNYGYTF
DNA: TGTGCCAGCAGTGAGTTGGGGGGAAACTATGGCTACACCTTC

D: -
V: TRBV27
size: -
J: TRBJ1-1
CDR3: CASSAVRMEAFF
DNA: TGTGCCAGCAGTGCGGTACGGATGGAAGCTTTCTTT

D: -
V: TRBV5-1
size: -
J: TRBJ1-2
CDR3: CASSLGQGVYGYTF
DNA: TGCGCCAGCAGCTTGGGTCAGGGTGTCTATGGCTACACCTTC

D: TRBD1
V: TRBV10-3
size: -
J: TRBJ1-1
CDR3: CAIRITGTGNTEAFF
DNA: TGTGCCATACGTATTACCGGGACAGGGAACACTGAAGCTTTCTTT

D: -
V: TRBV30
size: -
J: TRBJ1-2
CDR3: CAWKREFYGYPF
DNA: TGTGCCTGGAAGAGGGAGTTCTATGGCTACCCCTTC

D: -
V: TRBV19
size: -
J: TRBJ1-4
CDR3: CASSMVLSYNEKLFF
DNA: TGTGCCAGTAGTATGGTCCTGAGTTATAATGAAAAACTGTTTTTT

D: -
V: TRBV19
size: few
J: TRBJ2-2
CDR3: CASSPNDGLRTNTGELFF
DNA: TGTGCCAGTAGTCCGAACGACGGACTTAGGACTAACACCGGGGAGCTGTTTTTT

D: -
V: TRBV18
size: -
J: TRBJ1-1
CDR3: CASSGRVQRNTEAFF
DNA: TGTGCCAGCTCTGGCAGGGTCCAAAGAAACACTGAAGCTTTCTTT